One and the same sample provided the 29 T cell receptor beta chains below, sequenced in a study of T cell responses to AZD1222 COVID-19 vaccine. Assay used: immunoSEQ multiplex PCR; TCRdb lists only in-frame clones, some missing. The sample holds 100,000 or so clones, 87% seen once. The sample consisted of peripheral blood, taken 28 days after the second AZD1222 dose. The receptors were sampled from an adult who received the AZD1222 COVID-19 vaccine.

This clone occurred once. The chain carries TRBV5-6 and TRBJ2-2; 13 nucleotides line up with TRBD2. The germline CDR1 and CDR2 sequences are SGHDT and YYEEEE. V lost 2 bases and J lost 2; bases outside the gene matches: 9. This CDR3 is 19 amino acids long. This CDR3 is CASSFIVGLAGVNTGELFF. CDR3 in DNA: TGTGCCAGCAGCTTTATAGTAGGACTAGCGGGAGTAAACACCGGGGAGCTGTTTTTT.

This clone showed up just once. CDR3 coding DNA: TGCGCCAGCAGCTTGGGGTCAGGGTCGGTCGGCTACACCTTC. It specifies CASSLGSGSVGYTF. The chain carries TRBV5-1 and TRBJ1-2, with D maybe TRBD1 (5 bases). Trimming removed 0 bases at V and 8 bases at J, with 14 bases between. Germline loops: CDR1 SGHRS, CDR2 YFSETQ. CDR3 length equals 14 residues.

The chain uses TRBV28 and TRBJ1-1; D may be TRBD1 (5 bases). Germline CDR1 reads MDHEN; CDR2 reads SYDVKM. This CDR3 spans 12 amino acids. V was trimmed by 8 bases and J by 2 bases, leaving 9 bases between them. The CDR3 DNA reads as TGTGCCAGCGGAAGGGGCAACACTGAAGCTTTCTTT. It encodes CASGRGNTEAFF.

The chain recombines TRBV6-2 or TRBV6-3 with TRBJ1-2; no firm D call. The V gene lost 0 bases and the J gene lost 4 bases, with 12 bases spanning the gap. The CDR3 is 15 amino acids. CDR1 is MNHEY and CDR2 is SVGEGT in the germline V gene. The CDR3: CASSYSVGASYGYTF. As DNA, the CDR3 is TGTGCCAGCAGTTACTCGGTAGGCGCTAGCTATGGCTACACCTTC.

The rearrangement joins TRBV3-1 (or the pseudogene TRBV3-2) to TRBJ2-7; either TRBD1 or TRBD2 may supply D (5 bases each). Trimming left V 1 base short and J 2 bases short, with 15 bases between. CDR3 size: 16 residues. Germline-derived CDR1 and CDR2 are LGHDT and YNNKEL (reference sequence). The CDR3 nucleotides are TGTGCCAGCAGCCAAGGGGCAGGGAAGAGGGCCTACGAGCAGTACTTC. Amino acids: CASSQGAGKRAYEQYF.

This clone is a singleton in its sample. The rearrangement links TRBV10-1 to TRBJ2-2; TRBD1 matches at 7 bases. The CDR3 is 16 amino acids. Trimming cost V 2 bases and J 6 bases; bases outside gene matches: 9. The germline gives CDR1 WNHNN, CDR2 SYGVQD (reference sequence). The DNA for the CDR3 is TGCGCCAGCAGTGAGAAGGCAGGGGGTAAAGCCGGGGAGCTGTTTTTT. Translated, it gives CASSEKAGGKAGELFF.

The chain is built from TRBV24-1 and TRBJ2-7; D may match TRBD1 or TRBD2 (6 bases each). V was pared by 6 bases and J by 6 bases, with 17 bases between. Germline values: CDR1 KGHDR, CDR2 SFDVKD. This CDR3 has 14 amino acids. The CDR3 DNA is TGTGCCACCAGTTCCCGAGGGGGGAAAGGCGAGCAGTACTTC. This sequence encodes CATSSRGGKGEQYF.

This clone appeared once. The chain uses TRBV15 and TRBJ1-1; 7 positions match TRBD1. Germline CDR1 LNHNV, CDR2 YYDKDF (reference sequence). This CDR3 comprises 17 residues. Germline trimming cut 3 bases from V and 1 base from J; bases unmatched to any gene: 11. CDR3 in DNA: TGTGCCACCAGCAGGCGACCGGGACAGCCCTCGAACACTGAAGCTTTCTTT. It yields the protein CATSRRPGQPSNTEAFF.

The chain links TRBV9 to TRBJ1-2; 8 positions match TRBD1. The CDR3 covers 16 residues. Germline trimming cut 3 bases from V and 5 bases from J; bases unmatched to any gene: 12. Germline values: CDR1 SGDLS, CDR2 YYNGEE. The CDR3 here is CASSGGDRTGNYGYTF. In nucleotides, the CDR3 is TGTGCCAGCAGCGGGGGGGACAGGACAGGGAATTATGGCTACACCTTC.

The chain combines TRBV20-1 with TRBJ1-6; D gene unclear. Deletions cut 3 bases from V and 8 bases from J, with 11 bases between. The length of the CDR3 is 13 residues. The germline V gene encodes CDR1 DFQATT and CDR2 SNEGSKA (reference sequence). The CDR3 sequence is CSASKEKHSPLHF. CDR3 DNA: TGCAGTGCTAGTAAGGAAAAGCATTCACCCCTCCACTTT.

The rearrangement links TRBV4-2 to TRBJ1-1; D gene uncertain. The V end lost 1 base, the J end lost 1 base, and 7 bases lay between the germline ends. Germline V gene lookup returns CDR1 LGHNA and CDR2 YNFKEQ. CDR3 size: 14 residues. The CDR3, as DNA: TGTGCCAGCAGCCAAGGGTTCGAGAACACTGAAGCTTTCTTT. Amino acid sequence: CASSQGFENTEAFF.

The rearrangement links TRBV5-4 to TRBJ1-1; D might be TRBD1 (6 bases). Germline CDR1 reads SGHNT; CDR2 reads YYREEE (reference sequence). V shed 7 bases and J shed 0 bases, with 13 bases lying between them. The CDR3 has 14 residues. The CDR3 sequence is CASFRTGLNTEAFF. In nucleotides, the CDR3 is TGTGCCAGCTTTCGCACAGGGCTGAACACTGAAGCTTTCTTT. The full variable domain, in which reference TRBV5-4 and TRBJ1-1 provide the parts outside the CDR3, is ETGVTQSPTHLIKTRGQQVTLRCSSQSGHNTVSWYQQALGQGPQFIFQYYREEENGRGNFPPRFSGLQFPNYSSELNVNALELDDSALYLCASFRTGLNTEAFFGQGTRLTVV.

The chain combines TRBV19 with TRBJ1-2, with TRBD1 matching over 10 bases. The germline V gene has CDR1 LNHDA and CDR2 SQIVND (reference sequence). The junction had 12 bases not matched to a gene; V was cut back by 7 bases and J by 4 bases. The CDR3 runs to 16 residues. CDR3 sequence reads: CASTYTGDRGSYGYTF. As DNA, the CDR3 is TGTGCCAGTACTTATACTGGGGACAGGGGATCCTATGGCTACACCTTC.

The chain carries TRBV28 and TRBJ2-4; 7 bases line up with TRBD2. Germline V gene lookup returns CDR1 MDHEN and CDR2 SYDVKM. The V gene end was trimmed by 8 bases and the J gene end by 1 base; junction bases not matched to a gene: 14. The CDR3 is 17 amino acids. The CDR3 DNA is TGTGCCAGCCTTGGGGTAGCGGGCTGGCGGGCCAAAAACATTCAGTACTTC. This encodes CASLGVAGWRAKNIQYF.

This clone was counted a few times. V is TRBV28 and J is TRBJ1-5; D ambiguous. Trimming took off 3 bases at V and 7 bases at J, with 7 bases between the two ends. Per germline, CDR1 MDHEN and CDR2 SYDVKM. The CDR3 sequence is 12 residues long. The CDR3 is CASSLIGQPQHF. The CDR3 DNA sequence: TGTGCCAGCAGTTTGATAGGGCAGCCCCAGCATTTT. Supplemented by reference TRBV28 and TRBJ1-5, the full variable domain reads DVKVTQSSRYLVKRTGEKVFLECVQDMDHENMFWYRQDPGLGLRLIYFSYDVKMKEKGDIPEGYSVSREKKERFSLILESASTNQTSMYLCASSLIGQPQHFGDGTRLSIL.

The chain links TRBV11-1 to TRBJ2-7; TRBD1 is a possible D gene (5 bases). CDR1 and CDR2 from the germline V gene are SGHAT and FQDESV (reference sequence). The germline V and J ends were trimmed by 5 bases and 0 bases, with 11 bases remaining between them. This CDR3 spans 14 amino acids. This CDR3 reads CASSKLDNSYEQYF. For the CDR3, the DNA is TGTGCCAGCAGCAAACTGGACAACTCCTACGAGCAGTACTTC.

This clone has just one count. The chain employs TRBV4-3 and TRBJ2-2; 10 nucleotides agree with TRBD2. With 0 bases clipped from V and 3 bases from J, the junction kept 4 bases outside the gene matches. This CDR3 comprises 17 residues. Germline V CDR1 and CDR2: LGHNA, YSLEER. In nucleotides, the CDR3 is TGCGCCAGCAGCCAAGATCTAGCGGGAGAGGACACCGGGGAGCTGTTTTTT. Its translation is CASSQDLAGEDTGELFF.

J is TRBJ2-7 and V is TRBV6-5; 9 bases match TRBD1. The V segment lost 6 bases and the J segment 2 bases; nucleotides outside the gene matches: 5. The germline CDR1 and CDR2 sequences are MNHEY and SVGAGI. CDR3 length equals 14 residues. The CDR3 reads CASSRDRGAYEQYF. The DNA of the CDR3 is TGTGCCAGCAGCAGAGACAGGGGGGCCTACGAGCAGTACTTC.

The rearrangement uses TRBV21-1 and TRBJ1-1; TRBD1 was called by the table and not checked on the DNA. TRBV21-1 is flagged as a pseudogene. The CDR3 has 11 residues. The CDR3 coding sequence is TGTGCCAGTGGGCTGAACACTGAAGCTTTCTTT. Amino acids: CASGLNTEAFF.

CDR3 sequence reads: CASSLEGSIYSYEQYF. The DNA for the CDR3 is TGCGCCAGCAGCTTGGAGGGGAGCATCTACTCCTACGAGCAGTACTTC. This chain joins TRBV5-1 and TRBJ2-7; D possibly uses TRBD1 or TRBD2 (5 bases each). Germline lookup yields CDR1 SGHRS and CDR2 YFSETQ. Trimming shortened V by 0 bases and J by 0 bases, and 13 bases separated the two germline ends. CDR3 size: 16 residues.

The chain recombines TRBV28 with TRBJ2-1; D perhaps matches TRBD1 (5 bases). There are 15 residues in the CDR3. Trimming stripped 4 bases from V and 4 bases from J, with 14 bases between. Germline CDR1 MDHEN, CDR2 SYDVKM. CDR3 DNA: TGTGCCAGCAGTTCCCCTGGGGCAACGTACAATGAGCAGTTCTTC. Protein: CASSSPGATYNEQFF.

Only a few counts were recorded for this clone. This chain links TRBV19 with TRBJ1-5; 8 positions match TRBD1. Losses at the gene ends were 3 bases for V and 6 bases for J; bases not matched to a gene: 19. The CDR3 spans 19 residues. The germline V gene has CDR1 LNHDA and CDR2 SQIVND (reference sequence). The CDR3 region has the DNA TGTGCCAGTAGTATGAAATGGAGGCAGGGGGCGGGAGTTATTCAGCCCCAGCATTTT. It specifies CASSMKWRQGAGVIQPQHF.

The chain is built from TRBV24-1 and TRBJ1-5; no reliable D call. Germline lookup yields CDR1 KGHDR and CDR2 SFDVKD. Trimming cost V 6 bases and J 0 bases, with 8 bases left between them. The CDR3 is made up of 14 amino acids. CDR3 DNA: TGTGCCACCAGTCCCCAGCATAGCAATCAGCCCCAGCATTTT. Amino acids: CATSPQHSNQPQHF.

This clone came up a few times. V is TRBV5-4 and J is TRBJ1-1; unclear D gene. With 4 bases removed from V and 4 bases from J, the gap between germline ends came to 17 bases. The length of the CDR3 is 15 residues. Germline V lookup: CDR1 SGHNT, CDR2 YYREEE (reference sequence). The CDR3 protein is CASSRGSSSGTEAFF. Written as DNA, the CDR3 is TGTGCCAGCAGCCGAGGGTCCAGCAGTGGCACTGAAGCTTTCTTT.

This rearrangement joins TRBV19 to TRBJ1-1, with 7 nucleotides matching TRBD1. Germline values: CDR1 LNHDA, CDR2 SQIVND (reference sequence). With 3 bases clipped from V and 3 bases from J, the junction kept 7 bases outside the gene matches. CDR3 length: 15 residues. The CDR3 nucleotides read TGTGCCAGTAGTATTCAATCGGGACAGTACACTGAAGCTTTCTTT. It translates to CASSIQSGQYTEAFF.

The CDR3 loop is CASSLEGGGVTEAFF. As DNA, the CDR3 is TGTGCCAGCAGCTTAGAGGGGGGCGGGGTCACTGAAGCTTTCTTT. The chain links TRBV7-2 to TRBJ1-1; D is possibly TRBD1 (6 bases). Germline V gene lookup returns CDR1 SGHTA and CDR2 FQGNSA. There are 15 residues in the CDR3. With 1 base removed from V and 4 bases from J, the gap between germline ends came to 13 bases.

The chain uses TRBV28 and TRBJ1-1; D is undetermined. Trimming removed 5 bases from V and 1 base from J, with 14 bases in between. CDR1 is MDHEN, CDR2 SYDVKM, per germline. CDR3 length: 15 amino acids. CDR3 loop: CASSVPGSENTEAFF. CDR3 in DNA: TGTGCCAGCAGTGTACCAGGCTCCGAGAACACTGAAGCTTTCTTT. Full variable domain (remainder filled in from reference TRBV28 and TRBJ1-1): DVKVTQSSRYLVKRTGEKVFLECVQDMDHENMFWYRQDPGLGLRLIYFSYDVKMKEKGDIPEGYSVSREKKERFSLILESASTNQTSMYLCASSVPGSENTEAFFGQGTRLTVV.

The CDR3 here is CASSPSGTVNSPLHF. The DNA for the CDR3 is TGCGCCAGCAGCCCATCCGGGACAGTCAATTCACCCCTCCACTTT. The chain combines TRBV4-3 with TRBJ1-6; 7 bases match TRBD1. Germline V lookup: CDR1 LGHNA, CDR2 YSLEER. Unmatched junction bases numbered 7, after V lost 4 bases and J lost 7 bases. The length of the CDR3 is 15 residues.

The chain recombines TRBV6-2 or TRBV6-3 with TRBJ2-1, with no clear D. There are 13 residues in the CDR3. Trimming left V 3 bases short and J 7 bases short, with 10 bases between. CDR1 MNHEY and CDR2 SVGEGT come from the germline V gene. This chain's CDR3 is CASSYNSINEQFF. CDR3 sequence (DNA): TGTGCCAGCAGTTATAATTCGATAAATGAGCAGTTCTTC.